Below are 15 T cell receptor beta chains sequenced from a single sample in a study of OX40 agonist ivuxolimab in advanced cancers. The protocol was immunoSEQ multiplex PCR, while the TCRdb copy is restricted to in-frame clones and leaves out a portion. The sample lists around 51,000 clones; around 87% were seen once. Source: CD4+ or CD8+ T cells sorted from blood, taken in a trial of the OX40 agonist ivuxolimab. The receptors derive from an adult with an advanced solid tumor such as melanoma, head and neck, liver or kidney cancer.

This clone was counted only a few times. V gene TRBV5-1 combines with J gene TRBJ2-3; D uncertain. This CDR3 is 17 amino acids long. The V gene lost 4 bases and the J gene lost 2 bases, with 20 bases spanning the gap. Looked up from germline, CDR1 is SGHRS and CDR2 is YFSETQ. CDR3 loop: CASSLRTGRINTDTQYF. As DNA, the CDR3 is TGCGCCAGCAGCCTGAGGACGGGCCGAATTAACACAGATACGCAGTATTTT.

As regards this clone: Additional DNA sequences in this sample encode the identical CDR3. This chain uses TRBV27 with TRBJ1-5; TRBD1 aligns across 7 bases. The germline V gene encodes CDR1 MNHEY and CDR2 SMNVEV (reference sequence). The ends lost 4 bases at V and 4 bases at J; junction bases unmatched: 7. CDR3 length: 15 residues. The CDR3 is CASSSLTGSNQPQHF. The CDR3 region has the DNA TGTGCCAGCAGTTCCTTGACAGGGTCTAATCAGCCCCAGCATTTT.

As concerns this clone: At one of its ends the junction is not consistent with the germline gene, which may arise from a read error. CDR3 sequence reads: CASSPDWSSYNSPLHF. CDR3 sequence (DNA): TGCGCCAGCAGCCCGGACTGGAGCTCCTATAATTCACCCCTCCACTTT. This chain joins TRBV7-2 and TRBJ1-6; D call uncertain. The CDR3 has 16 amino acids. The germline V gene encodes CDR1 SGHTA and CDR2 FQGNSA.

CDR3 loop: CASSLEPGNQPQHF. The CDR3 region has the DNA TGTGCCAGCAGCTTGGAACCAGGCAATCAGCCCCAGCATTTT. V usage is TRBV5-4 and J usage is TRBJ1-5; D not certain. Per germline, CDR1 SGHNT and CDR2 YYREEE (reference sequence). The CDR3 totals 14 residues. V lost 0 bases and J lost 2, with 6 bases in between.

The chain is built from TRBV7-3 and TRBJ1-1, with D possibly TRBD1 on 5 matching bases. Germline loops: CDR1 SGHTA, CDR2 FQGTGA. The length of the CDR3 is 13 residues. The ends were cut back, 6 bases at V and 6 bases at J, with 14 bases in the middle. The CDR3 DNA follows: TGTGCCAGCAGTTGGCAGGGAGGCGCTGAAGCTTTCTTT. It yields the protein CASSWQGGAEAFF.

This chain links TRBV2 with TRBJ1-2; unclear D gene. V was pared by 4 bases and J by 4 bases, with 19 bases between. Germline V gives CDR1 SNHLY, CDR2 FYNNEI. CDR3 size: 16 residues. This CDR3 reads CASSGTEIGPLYGYTF. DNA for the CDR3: TGTGCCAGCAGTGGTACCGAGATAGGACCCCTCTATGGCTACACCTTC. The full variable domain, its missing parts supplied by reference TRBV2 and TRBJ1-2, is EPEVTQTPSHQVTQMGQEVILRCVPISNHLYFYWYRQILGQKVEFLVSFYNNEISEKSEIFDDQFSVERPDGSNFTLKIRSTKLEDSAMYFCASSGTEIGPLYGYTFGSGTRLTVV.

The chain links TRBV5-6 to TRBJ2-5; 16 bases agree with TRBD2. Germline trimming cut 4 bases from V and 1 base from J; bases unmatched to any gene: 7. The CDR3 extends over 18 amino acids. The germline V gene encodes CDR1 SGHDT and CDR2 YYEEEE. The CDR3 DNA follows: TGTGCCAGCAGCCTAGGGACTAGCGGGAGGGCCTTCCAAGAGACCCAGTACTTC. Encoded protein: CASSLGTSGRAFQETQYF. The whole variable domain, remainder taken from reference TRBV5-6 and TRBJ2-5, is DAGVTQSPTHLIKTRGQQVTLRCSPKSGHDTVSWYQQALGQGPQFIFQYYEEEERQRGNFPDRFSGHQFPNYSSELNVNALLLGDSALYLCASSLGTSGRAFQETQYFGPGTRLLVL.

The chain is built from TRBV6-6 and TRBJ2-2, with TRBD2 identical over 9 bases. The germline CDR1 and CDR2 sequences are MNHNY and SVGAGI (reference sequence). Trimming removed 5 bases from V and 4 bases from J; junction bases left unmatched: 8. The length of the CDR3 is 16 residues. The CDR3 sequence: CASSPLAGRFTGELFF. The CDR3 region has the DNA TGTGCCAGCAGTCCTCTAGCGGGGAGATTCACCGGGGAGCTGTTTTTT.

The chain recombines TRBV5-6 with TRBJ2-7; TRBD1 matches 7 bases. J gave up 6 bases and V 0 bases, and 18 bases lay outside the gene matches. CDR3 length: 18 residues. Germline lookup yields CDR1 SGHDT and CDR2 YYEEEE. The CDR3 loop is CASSLVGLRDSHGSEQYF. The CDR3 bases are TGTGCCAGCAGCTTGGTGGGGTTACGGGACAGTCATGGCTCCGAGCAGTACTTC.

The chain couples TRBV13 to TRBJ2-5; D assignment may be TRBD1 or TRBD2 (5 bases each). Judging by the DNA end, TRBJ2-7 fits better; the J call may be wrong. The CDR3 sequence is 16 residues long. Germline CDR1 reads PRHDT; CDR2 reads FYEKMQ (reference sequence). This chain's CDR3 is CASSSMTGTVVYEQYF. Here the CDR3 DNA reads TGTGCCAGCAGCTCGATGACCGGGACGGTCGTGTACGAGCAGTACTTC.

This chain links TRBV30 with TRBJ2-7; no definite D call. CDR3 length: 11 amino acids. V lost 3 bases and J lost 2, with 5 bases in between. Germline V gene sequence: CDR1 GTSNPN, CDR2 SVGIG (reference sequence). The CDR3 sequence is CAWSSAYEQYF. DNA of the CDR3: TGTGCCTGGAGCTCGGCCTACGAGCAGTACTTC. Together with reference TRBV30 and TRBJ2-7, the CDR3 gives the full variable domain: SQTIHQWPATLVQPVGSPLSLECTVEGTSNPNLYWYRQAAGRGLQLLFYSVGIGQISSEVPQNLSASRPQDRQFILSSKKLLLSDSGFYLCAWSSAYEQYFGPGTRLTVT.

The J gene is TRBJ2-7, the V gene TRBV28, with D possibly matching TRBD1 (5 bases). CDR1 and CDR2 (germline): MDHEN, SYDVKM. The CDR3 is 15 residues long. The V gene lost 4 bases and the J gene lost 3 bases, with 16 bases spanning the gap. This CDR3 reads CASSYHRSAYYEQYF. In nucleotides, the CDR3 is TGTGCCAGCAGTTACCACAGGAGCGCGTACTACGAGCAGTACTTC.

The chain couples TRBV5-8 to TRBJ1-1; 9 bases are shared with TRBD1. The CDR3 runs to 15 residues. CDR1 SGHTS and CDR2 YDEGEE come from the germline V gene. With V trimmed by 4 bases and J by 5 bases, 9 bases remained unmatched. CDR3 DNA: TGTGCCAGCAGCAAGACACAGGGGGCAAGGACTGAAGCTTTCTTT. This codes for CASSKTQGARTEAFF.

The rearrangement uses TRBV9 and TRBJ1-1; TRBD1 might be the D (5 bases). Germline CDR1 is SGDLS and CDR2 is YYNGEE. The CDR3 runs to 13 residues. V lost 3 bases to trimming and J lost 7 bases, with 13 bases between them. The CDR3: CASSARVGVEAFF. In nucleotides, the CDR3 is TGTGCCAGCAGCGCCAGGGTAGGTGTTGAAGCTTTCTTT. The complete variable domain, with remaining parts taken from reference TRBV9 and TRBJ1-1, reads DSGVTQTPKHLITATGQRVTLRCSPRSGDLSVYWYQQSLDQGLQFLIQYYNGEERAKGNILERFSAQQFPDLHSELNLSSLELGDSALYFCASSARVGVEAFFGQGTRLTVV.

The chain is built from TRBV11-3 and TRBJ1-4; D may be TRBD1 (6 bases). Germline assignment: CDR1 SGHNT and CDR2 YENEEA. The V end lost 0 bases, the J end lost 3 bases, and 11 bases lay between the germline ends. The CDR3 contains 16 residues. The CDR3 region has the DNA TGTGCCAGCAGCTTAGAGGGGTACAGGGCTAATGAAAAACTGTTTTTT. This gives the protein CASSLEGYRANEKLFF.